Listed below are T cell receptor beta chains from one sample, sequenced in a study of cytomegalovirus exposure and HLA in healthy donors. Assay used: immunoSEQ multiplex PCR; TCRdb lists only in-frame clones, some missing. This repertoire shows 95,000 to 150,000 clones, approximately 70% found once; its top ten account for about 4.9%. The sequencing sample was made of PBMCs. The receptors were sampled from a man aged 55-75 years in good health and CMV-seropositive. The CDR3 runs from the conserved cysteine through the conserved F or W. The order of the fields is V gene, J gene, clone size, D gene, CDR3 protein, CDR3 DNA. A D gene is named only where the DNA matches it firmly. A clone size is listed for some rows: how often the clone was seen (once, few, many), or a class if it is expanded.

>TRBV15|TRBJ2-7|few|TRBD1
CATSPRDRGSVEQYF
TGTGCCACCAGCCCTCGGGACAGGGGATCCGTCGAGCAGTACTTC
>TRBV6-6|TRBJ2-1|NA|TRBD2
CASSGGGSGTYNEQFF
TGTGCCAGCAGTGGGGGGGGGAGTGGAACCTACAATGAGCAGTTCTTC
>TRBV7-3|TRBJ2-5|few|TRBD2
CASSSGLAGGSQYF
TGTGCCAGCAGCTCGGGACTAGCGGGGGGATCCCAGTACTTC
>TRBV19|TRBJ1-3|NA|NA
CASRIGSGNTIYF
TGTGCCAGTAGAATCGGCTCTGGAAACACCATATATTTT
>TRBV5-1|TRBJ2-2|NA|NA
CASSVYWNTGELFF
TGCGCCAGCAGCGTTTACTGGAACACCGGGGAGCTGTTTTTT
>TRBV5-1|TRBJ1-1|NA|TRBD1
CASSPSGTGFMNTEAFF
TGCGCCAGCAGCCCCTCCGGGACAGGATTTATGAACACTGAAGCTTTCTTT
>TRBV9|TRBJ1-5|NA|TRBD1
CASSADRGGEGNQPQHF
TGTGCCAGCAGCGCCGACAGGGGCGGTGAGGGCAATCAGCCCCAGCATTTT
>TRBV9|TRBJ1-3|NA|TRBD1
CASSVSLRRQGTGNTIYF
TGTGCCAGCAGCGTATCGCTGAGAAGACAGGGCACTGGAAACACCATATATTTT
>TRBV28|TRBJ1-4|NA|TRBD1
CASSSGQGFSEKLFF
TGTGCCAGCAGTTCAGGACAGGGGTTTTCTGAAAAACTGTTTTTT
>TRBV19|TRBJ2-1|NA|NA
CASSNRDKGFYNEQFF
TGTGCCAGTAGTAACCGGGACAAGGGTTTCTACAATGAGCAGTTCTTC